Listed below are T cell receptor beta chains from one sample, sequenced in a study of OX40 agonist ivuxolimab in advanced cancers. The assay was immunoSEQ multiplex PCR, and TCRdb's table has in-frame clones only and misses some. The sample holds just under 80,000 clones, approximately 89% seen once. The sequencing here drew on CD4+ or CD8+ T cells sorted from blood, taken in a trial of the OX40 agonist ivuxolimab. The receptors come from an adult with an advanced solid tumor such as melanoma, head and neck, liver or kidney cancer. The CDR3 runs from the conserved cysteine through the conserved F or W. The D gene is left open where the match is weak. The size of a clone is reported for some rows only, either as once, few or many, or as a class for expanded clones.

>.|.|16|TRBV6-1|TRBJ2-1
CASSGQLWGSYNEQFF
TGTGCCAGCAGTGGCCAGTTGTGGGGGTCCTACAATGAGCAGTTCTTC
>TRBD2|.|16|TRBV6-5|TRBJ2-1
CASSYLGTSADNEQFF
TGTGCCAGCAGTTACCTCGGGACTAGCGCTGACAATGAGCAGTTCTTC
>TRBD1|.|15|TRBV19|TRBJ2-2
CASRMGQSATGELFF
TGTGCCAGTAGAATGGGACAGTCAGCCACCGGGGAGCTGTTTTTT
>TRBD1|once|14|TRBV5-1|TRBJ2-5
CASRDRTGQETQYF
TGCGCCAGCAGGGATAGGACAGGGCAAGAGACCCAGTACTTC
>.|.|14|TRBV19|TRBJ1-5
CASSPPGQNQPQHF
TGTGCCAGTAGTCCCCCCGGGCAGAATCAGCCCCAGCATTTT
>.|.|15|TRBV18|TRBJ1-2
CASSLRDPAFYGYTF
TGTGCCAGCTCACTCCGGGACCCTGCCTTCTATGGCTACACCTTC
>TRBD2|.|13|TRBV18|TRBJ2-7
CASSPTSGYEQYF
TGTGCCAGCTCTCCGACTAGCGGCTACGAGCAGTACTTC
>.|.|12|TRBV21-1|TRBJ1-2
CASSGVNYGYTF
TGTGCCAGCAGCGGGGTTAACTATGGCTACACCTTC
>.|.|12|TRBV29-1|TRBJ1-5
CSVGGSNQPQHF
TGCAGCGTCGGAGGTAGCAATCAGCCCCAGCATTTT
>.|.|15|TRBV25-1|TRBJ1-4
CASSEFGQGHEKLFF
TGTGCCAGCAGTGAATTCGGGCAGGGACATGAAAAACTGTTTTTT
>TRBD2|.|13|TRBV28|TRBJ2-1
CATWTSRYNEQFF
TGTGCAACCTGGACTAGCAGATACAATGAGCAGTTCTTC
>.|once|13|TRBV6-5|TRBJ2-2
CASRLSVTGELFF
TGTGCCAGCAGACTCAGCGTTACCGGGGAGCTGTTTTTT
>TRBD2|.|15|TRBV10-3|TRBJ2-4
CAIKGEAGVASIQYF
TGTGCCATCAAGGGAGAAGCGGGAGTAGCGAGCATTCAGTACTTC
>TRBD2|.|15|TRBV27|TRBJ2-3
CASSFLGGVTDTQYF
TGTGCCAGCAGTTTCTTGGGGGGGGTCACAGATACGCAGTATTTT
>.|.|15|TRBV7-2|TRBJ2-3
CASSSMAESPDTQYF
TGTGCCAGCAGCTCAATGGCGGAGAGTCCAGATACGCAGTATTTT
>.|.|13|TRBV6-1|TRBJ2-1
CATLPRSYNEQFF
TGTGCCACCCTGCCACGGTCGTACAATGAGCAGTTCTTC
>TRBD2|.|14|TRBV7-2|TRBJ2-3
CASSLSGVTDTQYF
TGTGCCAGCAGCCTTAGCGGGGTCACAGATACGCAGTATTTT
>.|.|13|TRBV4-1|TRBJ2-4
CASSPPSKNIQYF
TGCGCCAGCAGCCCCCCGTCCAAAAACATTCAGTACTTC
>.|few|16|TRBV11-2|TRBJ2-6
CASSSPGYSGANVLTF
TGTGCCAGCAGCTCCCCCGGTTACTCTGGGGCCAACGTCCTGACTTTC
>TRBD1|.|13|TRBV28|TRBJ2-5
CASSGQGLVTQYF
TGTGCCAGCAGTGGACAGGGTCTGGTGACCCAGTACTTC
>.|.|15|TRBV5-6|TRBJ1-5
CASSKQGRGNQPQHF
TGTGCCAGCAGCAAACAGGGTAGGGGCAATCAGCCCCAGCATTTT
>.|.|12|TRBV18|TRBJ1-1
CASSPLTGEAFF
TGTGCCAGCTCACCTCTGACTGGAGAAGCTTTCTTT
>TRBD1|.|15|TRBV6-5|TRBJ1-1
CASSPTWDRNTEAFF
TGTGCCAGCAGCCCTACCTGGGACAGGAACACTGAAGCTTTCTTT
>TRBD1|.|15|TRBV5-1|TRBJ2-2
CASSSDRGRAGELFF
TGCGCCAGCAGCTCCGACAGGGGGCGGGCCGGGGAGCTGTTTTTT
>TRBD2|.|14|TRBV11-2|TRBJ2-7
CASRTGTSGKVQYF
TGTGCCAGCAGGACCGGGACTAGCGGGAAGGTGCAGTACTTC
>.|.|13|TRBV11-2|TRBJ2-3
CASSLDGQHTQYF
TGTGCCAGCAGCTTAGACGGCCAGCATACGCAGTATTTT
>TRBD1|once|16|TRBV11-3|TRBJ1-3
CASSLVSGGWGNTIYF
TGTGCCAGCAGCTTAGTTTCAGGGGGTTGGGGAAACACCATATATTTT
>.|few|14|TRBV11-2|TRBJ2-1
CASRTSSSYNEQFF
TGTGCCAGCAGGACGTCTAGCTCCTACAATGAGCAGTTCTTC
>.|few|12|TRBV30|TRBJ1-2
CAWSEGSYGYTF
TGTGCCTGGAGTGAGGGATCCTATGGCTACACCTTC
>.|.|14|TRBV5-8|TRBJ2-1
CASSRGFTYNEQFF
TGTGCCAGCAGCCGGGGGTTTACCTACAATGAGCAGTTCTTC
>TRBD1|.|15|TRBV18|TRBJ2-1
CASSPVGQGAGEQFF
TGTGCCAGCTCACCAGTTGGACAGGGGGCCGGTGAGCAGTTCTTC
>.|.|14|TRBV6-1|TRBJ1-6
CASRPSKENSSLHF
TGTGCCAGCAGGCCATCTAAAGAAAATTCATCCCTCCACTTT
>TRBD1|.|13|TRBV30|TRBJ1-2
CAWSVGGADGYTF
TGTGCCTGGAGTGTAGGGGGCGCGGATGGCTACACCTTC
>TRBD1|.|13|TRBV7-8|TRBJ1-5
CASSTGGCQPQHF
TGTGCCAGCAGTACAGGGGGCTGTCAGCCCCAGCATTTT
>.|.|15|TRBV6-5|TRBJ1-2
CASVSGALVGEGYTF
TGTGCCAGCGTCTCCGGGGCCCTCGTTGGGGAGGGCTACACCTTC
>.|.|14|TRBV7-6|TRBJ1-6
CASSLRLGGSPLHF
TGTGCCAGCAGCTTAAGGCTTGGAGGTTCACCCCTCCACTTT
>TRBD2|.|15|TRBV10-3|TRBJ2-1
CATGLAGGPLNEQFF
TGTGCCACCGGACTAGCGGGAGGGCCGTTGAATGAGCAGTTCTTC
>.|.|12|TRBV6-5|TRBJ2-3
CASTGFTDTQYF
TGTGCCAGCACTGGATTTACAGATACGCAGTATTTT
>TRBD2|.|14|TRBV18|TRBJ2-3
CASSRLADTDTQYF
TGTGCCAGCTCAAGGCTAGCGGACACAGATACGCAGTATTTT
>TRBD2|.|15|TRBV7-2|TRBJ2-3
CASSPRAGGLDTQYF
TGTGCCAGCAGCCCCCGAGCGGGAGGTTTAGATACGCAGTATTTT